This T cell receptor beta chain came from a study of shared clonotypes between healthy human individuals. Notes on the study in general: Specimens sampled were limited to blood, with tissue repertoires likely differing. Non-shared clonotypes had lower generation probabilities than clonotypes shared by all four sorted-subset donors.

Every subset had its genomic DNA shared out evenly among several immunoSEQ plates. Profiling relied on immunoSEQ multiplex PCR, and the TCRdb table lists in-frame clones only, not all of them. This sample carries around 2,000,000 clones, 85% to 95% of them seen once, and the ten largest clones take 0.13%. A word on this clone: The target antigen is unknown.

There are 13 residues in the CDR3. Germline V gene sequence: CDR1 MNHNY, CDR2 SVGAGI (reference sequence). Trimming shortened V by 2 bases and J by 10 bases, and 9 bases separated the two germline ends. This sequence joins TRBV6-6 and TRBJ1-6; D is uncertain. The sequence came from a man aged 18 to 30 in good health. The sequencing input was naive CD4+ T cells sorted from blood. Subset given: CD45RA+ positively selected. The CDR3 DNA sequence: TGTGCCAGCAGTTACGGAGACCAGTCACCCCTCCACTTT. Translated, it gives CASSYGDQSPLHF.